This is a list of T cell receptor beta chains from one sample in a study of T cells in localized non-small cell lung cancer. Produced via immunoSEQ multiplex PCR; TCRdb's table is partial and in-frame only. The sample holds fewer than 100,000 clones, approximately 86% seen once. The sample in question was peripheral blood, obtained before any cancer treatment. These receptors originate from a man aged 35 to 69 with stage I squamous cell lung carcinoma. Both conserved end residues are part of each CDR3. The D gene is left open where the match is weak. Part of the rows lack a size; the others show once, few, many or a class for expanded clones.

j_call clone_size d_call v_call cdr3_aa cdr3_nt
TRBJ1-1 . . TRBV21-1 CASSSLSRRGTANTEAFF TGTGCCAGCAGCTCCCTTAGTCGTAGGGGGACAGCGAACACTGAAGCTTTCTTT
TRBJ1-2 few . TRBV29-1 CSVATGLRNGYTF TGCAGCGTCGCCACAGGGTTGAGGAATGGCTACACCTTC
TRBJ2-3 . . TRBV4-1 CASSQGQGAVTDTQYF TGCGCCAGCAGCCAAGGGCAGGGTGCCGTGACAGATACGCAGTATTTT
TRBJ1-2 . TRBD1 TRBV6-5 CASRDRGRGYGYTF TGTGCCAGCAGAGACAGGGGTCGAGGCTATGGCTACACCTTC
TRBJ2-6 . . TRBV28 CASGGGASGANVLTF TGTGCCAGCGGGGGCGGGGCCTCTGGGGCCAACGTCCTGACTTTC
TRBJ1-2 . TRBD1 TRBV15 CATSTDRAGGYTF TGTGCCACCAGCACAGACAGGGCGGGGGGCTACACCTTC
TRBJ1-1 . TRBD1 TRBV5-1 CASKPEGARNTEAFF TGCGCCAGCAAACCGGAGGGGGCGCGGAACACTGAAGCTTTCTTT
TRBJ2-3 . TRBD2 TRBV5-4 CASSARLAGGFSDTQYF TGTGCCAGCAGCGCAAGACTAGCGGGGGGGTTTTCAGATACGCAGTATTTT
TRBJ2-7 . TRBD1 TRBV7-9 CASSSQTGAEQYF TGTGCCAGCAGCAGCCAGACAGGGGCCGAGCAGTACTTC
TRBJ2-5 . TRBD2 TRBV4-2 CASSHGTRSQETQYF TGTGCCAGCAGCCACGGGACTAGAAGCCAAGAGACCCAGTACTTC
TRBJ2-3 once . TRBV5-1 CASSLAGQTHGGDTQYF TGCGCCAGCAGCTTGGCGGGGCAGACTCACGGGGGAGATACGCAGTATTTT
TRBJ1-1 . TRBD1 TRBV2 CASTREGANTEAFF TGTGCCAGCACCCGGGAGGGGGCGAACACTGAAGCTTTCTTT
TRBJ1-6 . . TRBV5-1 CASSLESGEGSPLHF TGCGCCAGCAGCTTGGAGTCAGGGGAGGGTTCACCCCTCCACTTT
TRBJ1-1 . . TRBV5-1 CASSLRGGVAEAFF TGCGCCAGCAGCTTGCGGGGCGGCGTCGCTGAAGCTTTCTTT
TRBJ1-1 . . TRBV18 CASSKGVGTEAFF TGTGCCAGCTCAAAGGGCGTGGGTACTGAAGCTTTCTTT
TRBJ1-1 . . TRBV19 CASSIALAWVVGTEAFF TGTGCCAGTAGTATAGCCTTGGCCTGGGTTGTTGGCACTGAAGCTTTCTTT
TRBJ2-7 . . TRBV7-9 CASSLAHQGRYEQYF TGTGCCAGCAGCTTAGCGCACCAGGGGAGGTACGAGCAGTACTTC
TRBJ2-3 . TRBD2 TRBV6-1 CASSDPGLAETTDTQYF TGTGCCAGCAGTGACCCGGGACTAGCGGAGACGACAGATACGCAGTATTTT
TRBJ1-2 . . TRBV10-3 CAISLTTASNYGYTF TGTGCCATCAGCCTGACGACAGCGTCTAACTATGGCTACACCTTC
TRBJ2-7 . . TRBV18 CASSPKGGSYEQYF TGTGCCAGCTCCCCCAAAGGCGGCTCCTACGAGCAGTACTTC
TRBJ2-3 . . TRBV5-1 CASSLDDSVWGSQYF TGCGCCAGCAGCTTGGACGACAGTGTGTGGGGCTCGCAGTATTTT
TRBJ1-1 . . TRBV5-8 CASSLRGANTEAFF TGTGCCAGCAGCCTGAGAGGGGCGAACACTGAAGCTTTCTTT
TRBJ2-7 . . TRBV10-2 CASRAGTDSYEQYF TGCGCCAGCAGAGCCGGGACGGACTCCTACGAGCAGTACTTC
TRBJ1-1 few . TRBV5-4 CASSLDRRSTEAFF TGTGCCAGCAGCTTGGACAGGCGGAGCACTGAAGCTTTCTTT
TRBJ1-1 . TRBD1 TRBV5-6 CASSLVGEQGGHEAFF TGTGCCAGCAGCTTGGTGGGTGAACAGGGGGGCCATGAGGCTTTCTTT
TRBJ1-2 . TRBD1 TRBV27 CASSLTGGSQGNYGYTF TGTGCCAGCAGCTTAACAGGGGGCTCGCAGGGTAACTATGGCTACACCTTC
TRBJ1-2 . TRBD1 TRBV11-2 CASSLGTGIRYGYTF TGTGCCAGCAGCTTAGGGACAGGGATACGGTATGGCTACACCTTC
TRBJ1-2 . . TRBV5-6 CASSLSQSYGYTF TGTGCCAGCAGCTTGTCTCAGAGCTATGGCTACACCTTC
TRBJ1-1 . . TRBV18 CASSPLGGGNTEAFF TGTGCCAGCTCACCCCTGGGGGGAGGGAACACTGAAGCTTTCTTT
TRBJ2-5 . . TRBV4-1 CASSQVGRGARETQYF TGCGCCAGCAGCCAAGTCGGACGGGGGGCCAGGGAGACCCAGTACTTC
TRBJ2-7 . . TRBV7-8 CASSLLSVYYEQYF TGTGCCAGCAGCTTATTAAGTGTCTACTACGAGCAGTACTTC
TRBJ2-2 . . TRBV2 CASKGLRPTGELFF TGTGCCAGCAAAGGGCTTCGTCCCACCGGGGAGCTGTTTTTT
TRBJ2-2 . . TRBV4-3 CASSQGVGRELFF TGCGCCAGCAGCCAGGGGGTTGGCCGGGAGCTGTTTTTT
TRBJ1-6 once TRBD1 TRBV27 CASSLVSGQGYSPLHF TGTGCCAGCAGTTTGGTATCGGGACAGGGGTATTCACCCCTCCACTTT
TRBJ2-1 . . TRBV7-2 CASRGSAYNEQFF TGTGCCAGCAGGGGGAGCGCCTACAATGAGCAGTTCTTC
TRBJ1-1 . TRBD1 TRBV7-9 CASSWRTGAGNTEAFF TGTGCCAGCAGCTGGAGGACAGGGGCAGGAAACACTGAAGCTTTCTTT
TRBJ1-2 . . TRBV15 CATSVGRGYSNYGYTF TGTGCCACCAGCGTAGGGAGAGGGTACTCTAACTATGGCTACACCTTC
TRBJ2-1 . TRBD2 TRBV28 CASRSGGGADNEQFF TGTGCCAGCAGGTCCGGCGGGGGGGCTGACAATGAGCAGTTCTTC
TRBJ1-5 few . TRBV30 CASQVGPNQPQHF TGTGCCTCTCAAGTTGGTCCCAATCAGCCCCAGCATTTT
TRBJ1-5 . . TRBV5-5 CASSLAYPGGQPQHF TGTGCCAGCAGCTTGGCGTACCCAGGTGGACAGCCCCAGCATTTT
TRBJ1-4 . TRBD1 TRBV28 CASSPHGQGVEKLFF TGTGCCAGCAGTCCCCACGGACAGGGGGTTGAAAAACTGTTTTTT
TRBJ1-3 . . TRBV4-1 CASSQDQRTLGGNTIYF TGCGCCAGCAGCCAAGATCAGCGGACCCTCGGGGGAAACACCATATATTTT
TRBJ2-3 once TRBD2 TRBV5-1 CASSPNPSGVPLYTQYF TGCGCCAGCAGCCCTAACCCTAGCGGGGTACCCCTCTATACGCAGTATTTT
TRBJ1-2 many TRBD1 TRBV18 CASSPGQEIYGYTF TGTGCCAGCTCACCTGGACAGGAAATCTATGGCTACACCTTC
TRBJ2-1 . TRBD1 TRBV27 CASSPTGPYNEQFF TGTGCCAGCAGTCCGACAGGGCCCTACAATGAGCAGTTCTTC
TRBJ1-1 . TRBD1 TRBV12-5 CASRDRGRNTEAFF TGTGCTAGTCGGGACAGGGGCAGGAACACTGAAGCTTTCTTT
TRBJ2-3 once TRBD1 TRBV7-9 CASSADLLGQGRSDTQYF TGTGCCAGCAGCGCCGACCTACTCGGACAGGGAAGGTCAGATACGCAGTATTTT
TRBJ2-7 . TRBD1 TRBV19 CASSKGQASRYEQYF TGTGCCAGTAGTAAGGGACAGGCGTCAAGGTACGAGCAGTACTTC
TRBJ2-5 once . TRBV5-1 CASSFSGTTIQETQYF TGCGCCAGCAGCTTTTCCGGGACAACAATCCAAGAGACCCAGTACTTC
TRBJ1-6 . . TRBV5-1 CASSPGHFNSPLHF TGCGCCAGCAGCCCGGGACATTTCAATTCACCCCTCCACTTT